This T cell receptor (beta chain) was observed in a study of blood T cells in healthy people across ages. About this clonotype: What it binds is unknown.

Combining a sample-barcoded 5' primer with a J-beta primer mix, a second PCR ran for about 7 to 11 cycles. A template-switch adaptor with 12 random nucleotides tagged each cDNA molecule. Using its own MiXCR run on the 5' RACE reads, TCRdb lists one record per CDR3 protein. The sample yields 650,000 to 900,000 distinct CDR3 sequences, around two thirds seen once. Total RNA extracted from each sample amounted to at least 6 micrograms. Study-wide results and limits: Calculation of diversity from one million T cells yielded estimates considered to be underestimates.

V dropped 5 bases and J dropped 13 bases, with 15 bases sitting between them. This CDR3 has 12 residues. Germline CDR1 SGHTA, CDR2 FQGNSA. The genes are TRBV7-2 and TRBJ2-4; no definite D call. Sequenced sample: blood. The receptor's source is a man between 25 and 39 years old in good health. CDR3 region: CASSRGESEQYF. CDR3 sequence (DNA): TGTGCCAGCAGCCGCGGAGAGTCAGAGCAGTACTTC.